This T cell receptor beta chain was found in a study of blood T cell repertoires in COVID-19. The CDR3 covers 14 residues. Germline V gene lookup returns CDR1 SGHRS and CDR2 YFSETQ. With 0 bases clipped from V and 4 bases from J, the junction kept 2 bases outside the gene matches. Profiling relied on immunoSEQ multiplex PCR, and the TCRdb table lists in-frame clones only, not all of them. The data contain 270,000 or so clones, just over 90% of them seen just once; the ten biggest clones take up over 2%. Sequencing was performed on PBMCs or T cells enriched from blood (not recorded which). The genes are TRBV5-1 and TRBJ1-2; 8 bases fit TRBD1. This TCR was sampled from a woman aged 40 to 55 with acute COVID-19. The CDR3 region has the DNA TGCGCCAGCAGCTTGGCCACAGGGGGCTATGGCTACACCTTC. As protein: CASSLATGGYGYTF.